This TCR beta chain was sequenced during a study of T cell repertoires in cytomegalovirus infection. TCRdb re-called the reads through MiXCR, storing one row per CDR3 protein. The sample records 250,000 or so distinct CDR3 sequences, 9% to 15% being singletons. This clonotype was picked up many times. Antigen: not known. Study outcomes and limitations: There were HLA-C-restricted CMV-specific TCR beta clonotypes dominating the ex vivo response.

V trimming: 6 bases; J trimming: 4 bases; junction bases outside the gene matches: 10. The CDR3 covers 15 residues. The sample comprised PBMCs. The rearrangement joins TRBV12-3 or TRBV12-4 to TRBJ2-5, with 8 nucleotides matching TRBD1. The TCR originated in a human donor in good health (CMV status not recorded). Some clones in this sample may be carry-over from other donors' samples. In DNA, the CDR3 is TGTGCCAGCAGCCGGGGTGGTGGGACAGGAGAGACCCAGTACTTC. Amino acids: CASSRGGGTGETQYF.